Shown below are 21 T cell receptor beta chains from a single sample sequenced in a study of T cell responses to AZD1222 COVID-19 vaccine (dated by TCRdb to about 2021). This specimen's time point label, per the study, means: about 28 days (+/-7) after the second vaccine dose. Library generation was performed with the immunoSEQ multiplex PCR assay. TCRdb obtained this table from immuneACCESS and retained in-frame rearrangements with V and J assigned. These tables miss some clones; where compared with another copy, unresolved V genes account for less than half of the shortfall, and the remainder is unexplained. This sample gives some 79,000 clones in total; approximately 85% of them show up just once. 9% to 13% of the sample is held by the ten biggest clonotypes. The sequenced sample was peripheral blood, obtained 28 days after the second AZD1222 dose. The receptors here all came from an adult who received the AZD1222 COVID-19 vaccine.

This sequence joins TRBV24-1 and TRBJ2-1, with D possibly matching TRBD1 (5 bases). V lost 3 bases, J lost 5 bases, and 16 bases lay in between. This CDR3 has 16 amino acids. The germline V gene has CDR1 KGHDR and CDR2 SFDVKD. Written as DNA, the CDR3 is TGTGCCACCAGTGATATGGCCCTGACAGAGAACAATGAGCAGTTCTTC. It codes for CATSDMALTENNEQFF.

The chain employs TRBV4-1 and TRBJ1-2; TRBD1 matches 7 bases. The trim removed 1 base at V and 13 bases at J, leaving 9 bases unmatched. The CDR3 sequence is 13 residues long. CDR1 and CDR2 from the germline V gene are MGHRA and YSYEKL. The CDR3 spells CASSQAGQYGPTF. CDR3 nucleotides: TGCGCCAGCAGCCAAGCGGGACAGTACGGTCCCACCTTC.

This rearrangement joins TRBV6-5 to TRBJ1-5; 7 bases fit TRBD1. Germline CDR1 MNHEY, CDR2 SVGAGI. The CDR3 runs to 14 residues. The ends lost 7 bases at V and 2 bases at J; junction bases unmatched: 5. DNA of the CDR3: TGTGCCAGCAATGGGGACAGAGGCAATCAGCCCCAGCATTTT. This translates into CASNGDRGNQPQHF.

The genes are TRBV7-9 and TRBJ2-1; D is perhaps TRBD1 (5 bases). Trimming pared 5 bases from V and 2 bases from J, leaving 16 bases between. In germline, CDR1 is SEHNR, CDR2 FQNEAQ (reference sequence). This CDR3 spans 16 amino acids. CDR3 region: CASSPVKGSTYNEQFF. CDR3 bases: TGTGCCAGCAGCCCCGTTAAGGGGTCAACCTACAATGAGCAGTTCTTC.

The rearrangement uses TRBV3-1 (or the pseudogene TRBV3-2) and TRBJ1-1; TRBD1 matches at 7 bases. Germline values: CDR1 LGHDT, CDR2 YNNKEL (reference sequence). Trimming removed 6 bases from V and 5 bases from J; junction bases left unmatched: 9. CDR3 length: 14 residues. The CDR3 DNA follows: TGTGCCAGCAGTCCTCATACAGGGGTAACTGAAGCTTTCTTT. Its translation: CASSPHTGVTEAFF.

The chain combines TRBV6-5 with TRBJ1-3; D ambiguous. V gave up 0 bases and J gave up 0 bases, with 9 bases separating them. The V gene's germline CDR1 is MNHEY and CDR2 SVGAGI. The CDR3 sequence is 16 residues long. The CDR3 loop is CASSYSIPSSGNTIYF. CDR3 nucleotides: TGTGCCAGCAGTTACTCGATTCCTAGCTCTGGAAACACCATATATTTT.

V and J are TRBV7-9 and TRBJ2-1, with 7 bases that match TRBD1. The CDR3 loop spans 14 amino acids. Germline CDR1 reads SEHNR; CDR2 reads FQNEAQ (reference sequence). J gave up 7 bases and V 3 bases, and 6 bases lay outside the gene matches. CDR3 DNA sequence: TGTGCCAGCAGCTTCTTACAGGGGAATAATGAGCAGTTCTTC. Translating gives CASSFLQGNNEQFF.

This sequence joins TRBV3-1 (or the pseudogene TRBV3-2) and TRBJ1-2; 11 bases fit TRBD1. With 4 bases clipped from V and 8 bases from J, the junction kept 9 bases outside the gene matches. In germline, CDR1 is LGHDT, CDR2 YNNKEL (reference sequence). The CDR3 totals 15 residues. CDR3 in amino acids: CASSPPGRTGGGYTF. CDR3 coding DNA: TGTGCCAGCAGCCCCCCTGGGAGGACAGGGGGCGGCTACACCTTC.

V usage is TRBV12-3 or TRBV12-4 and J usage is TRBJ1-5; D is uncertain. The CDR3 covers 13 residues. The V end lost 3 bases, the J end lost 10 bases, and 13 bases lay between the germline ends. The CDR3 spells CASSLSPLRPQHF. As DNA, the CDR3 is TGTGCCAGCAGTTTGAGCCCGCTCCGACCCCAGCATTTT.

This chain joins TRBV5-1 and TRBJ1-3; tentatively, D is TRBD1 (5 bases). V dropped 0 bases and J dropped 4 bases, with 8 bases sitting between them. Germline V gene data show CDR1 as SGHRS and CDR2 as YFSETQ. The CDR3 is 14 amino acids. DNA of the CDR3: TGCGCCAGCAGCTTGGGGGACGGGGGAAACACCATATATTTT. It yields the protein CASSLGDGGNTIYF.

The CDR3 nucleotides are TGTGCCACCAGTGATTTTGCGACAAACTATGGCTACACCTTC. It is translated as CATSDFATNYGYTF. The V and J genes are TRBV24-1 and TRBJ1-2; D uncertain. CDR1 is KGHDR and CDR2 is SFDVKD in the germline V gene. V was shortened by 1 base and J by 2 bases, with 7 bases between the two germline ends. CDR3 length equals 14 residues.

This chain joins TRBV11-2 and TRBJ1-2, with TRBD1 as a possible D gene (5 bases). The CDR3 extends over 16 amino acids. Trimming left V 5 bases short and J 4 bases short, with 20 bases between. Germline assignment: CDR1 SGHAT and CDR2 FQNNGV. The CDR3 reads CASSPQHRGAGYGYTF. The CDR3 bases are TGTGCCAGCAGCCCCCAGCACCGGGGCGCAGGCTATGGCTACACCTTC.

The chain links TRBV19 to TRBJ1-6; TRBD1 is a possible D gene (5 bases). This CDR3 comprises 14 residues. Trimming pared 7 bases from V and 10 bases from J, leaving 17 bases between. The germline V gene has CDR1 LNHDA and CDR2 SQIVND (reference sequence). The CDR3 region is CASTPGMGTSPLHF. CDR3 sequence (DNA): TGTGCCAGTACCCCGGGGATGGGGACGTCACCCCTCCACTTT.

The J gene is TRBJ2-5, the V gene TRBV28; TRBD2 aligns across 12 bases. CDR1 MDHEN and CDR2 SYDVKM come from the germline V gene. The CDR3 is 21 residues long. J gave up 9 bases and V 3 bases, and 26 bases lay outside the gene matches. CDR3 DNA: TGTGCCAGCAGTTTGAGCCACAGTCTAGCGGGGGGGTCTCCTATTAAGACGGCCCAGTACTTC. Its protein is CASSLSHSLAGGSPIKTAQYF.

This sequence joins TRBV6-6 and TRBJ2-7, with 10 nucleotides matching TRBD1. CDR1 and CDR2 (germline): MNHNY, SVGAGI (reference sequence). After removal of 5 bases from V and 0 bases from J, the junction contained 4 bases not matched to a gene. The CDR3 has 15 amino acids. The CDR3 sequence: CASSPRDRGSYEQYV. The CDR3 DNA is TGTGCCAGCAGTCCACGGGACAGGGGCTCCTACGAGCAGTACGTC.

This chain's CDR3 is CASSSTGNYGYTF. The CDR3 DNA reads as TGTGCCAGCAGCTCCACCGGGAACTATGGCTACACCTTC. V and J are TRBV9 and TRBJ1-2; D remains unclear. From germline, CDR1 is SGDLS and CDR2 YYNGEE. The CDR3 extends over 13 amino acids. The V and J ends lost 4 bases and 2 bases respectively, with 9 bases between them.

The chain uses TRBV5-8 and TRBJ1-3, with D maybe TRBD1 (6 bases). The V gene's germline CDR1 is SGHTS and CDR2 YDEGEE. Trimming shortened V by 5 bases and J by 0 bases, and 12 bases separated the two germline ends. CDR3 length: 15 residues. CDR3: CASSFRGLSGNTIYF. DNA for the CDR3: TGTGCCAGCAGTTTCAGGGGCCTCTCTGGAAACACCATATATTTT.

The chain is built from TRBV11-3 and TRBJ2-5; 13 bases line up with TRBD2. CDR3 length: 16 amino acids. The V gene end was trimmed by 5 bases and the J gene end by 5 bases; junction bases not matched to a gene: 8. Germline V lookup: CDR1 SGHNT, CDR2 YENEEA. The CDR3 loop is CASSGRTSGRGETQYF. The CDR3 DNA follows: TGTGCCAGCAGCGGTCGGACTAGCGGGAGAGGCGAGACCCAGTACTTC.

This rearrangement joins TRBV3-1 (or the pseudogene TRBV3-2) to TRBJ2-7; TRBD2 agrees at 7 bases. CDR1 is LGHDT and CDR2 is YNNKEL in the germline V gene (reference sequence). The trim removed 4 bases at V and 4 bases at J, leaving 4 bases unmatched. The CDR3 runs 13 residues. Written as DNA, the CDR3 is TGTGCCAGCAGCCGCGGACTAGATTACGAGCAGTACTTC. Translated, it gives CASSRGLDYEQYF.

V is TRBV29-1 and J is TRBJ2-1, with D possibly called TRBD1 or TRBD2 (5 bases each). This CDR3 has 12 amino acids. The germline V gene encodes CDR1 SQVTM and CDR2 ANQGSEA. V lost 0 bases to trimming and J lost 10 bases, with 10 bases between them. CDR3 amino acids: CSVEEGPGEQFF. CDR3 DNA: TGCAGCGTTGAAGAGGGACCAGGGGAGCAGTTCTTC.

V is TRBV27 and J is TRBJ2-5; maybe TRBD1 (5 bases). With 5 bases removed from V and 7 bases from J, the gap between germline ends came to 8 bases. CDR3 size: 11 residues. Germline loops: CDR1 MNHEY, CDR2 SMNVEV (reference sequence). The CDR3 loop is CASSTGGTQYF. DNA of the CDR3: TGTGCCAGCAGTACAGGCGGGACCCAGTACTTC.